Each of the 10 T cell receptor beta chains below was sequenced from the same sample in a study of neurological immune-mediated disorders. TCRdb fed the 5' RACE reads into MiXCR, producing one record per CDR3 protein. The sample lists tens of thousands of distinct CDR3 sequences; approximately 4.5% were seen once. The sequencing sample was made of PBMCs. These receptors were obtained from a woman aged 55 to 70 with multiple sclerosis.

This clonotype has at least ten counts. This sequence joins TRBV28 and TRBJ1-1, with D unresolved. V lost 8 bases, J lost 2 bases, and 9 bases lay in between. Germline V gives CDR1 MDHEN, CDR2 SYDVKM. The CDR3 runs to 12 residues. CDR3 nucleotides: TGTGCCAGCCTGGGCCTTAACACTGAAGCTTTCTTT. Protein product: CASLGLNTEAFF. Drawing the rest from reference TRBV28 and TRBJ1-1, the complete variable domain is DVKVTQSSRYLVKRTGEKVFLECVQDMDHENMFWYRQDPGLGLRLIYFSYDVKMKEKGDIPEGYSVSREKKERFSLILESASTNQTSMYLCASLGLNTEAFFGQGTRLTVV.

This clonotype was seen ten or more times. V gene TRBV27 combines with J gene TRBJ2-3; D might be TRBD2 (6 bases). CDR1 and CDR2 (germline): MNHEY, SMNVEV (reference sequence). This CDR3 is built from 15 residues. Trimming cost V 0 bases and J 3 bases, with 10 bases left between them. As DNA, the CDR3 is TGTGCCAGCAGTTTATCCCGGGAGTCGACAGATACGCAGTATTTT. Protein product: CASSLSRESTDTQYF.

There are many counts of this clonotype. The chain couples TRBV14 to TRBJ1-1; 7 bases match TRBD1. Per the germline V gene, CDR1 is SGHDN and CDR2 is FVKESK. V lost 4 bases to trimming and J lost 9 bases; unmatched junction nucleotides: 2. This CDR3 has 11 amino acids. The CDR3 region is CASSLGQKAFF. CDR3 bases: TGTGCCAGCAGCCTGGGACAGAAAGCTTTCTTT. Complete variable domain (other parts from reference TRBV14 and TRBJ1-1): EAGVTQFPSHSVIEKGQTVTLRCDPISGHDNLYWYRRVMGKEIKFLLHFVKESKQDESGMPNNRFLAERTGGTYSTLKVQPAELEDSGVYFCASSLGQKAFFGQGTRLTVV.

This clonotype was seen many times. The genes are TRBV20-1 and TRBJ1-4; tentative D call: TRBD1 (5 bases). CDR1 and CDR2 (germline): DFQATT, SNEGSKA (reference sequence). This CDR3 is 14 amino acids long. The V and J ends lost 3 bases and 4 bases respectively, with 12 bases between them. The CDR3 coding sequence is TGCAGTGCTAGGGACTCCGGGGGTAATGAAAAACTGTTTTTT. Its protein is CSARDSGGNEKLFF.

This clonotype was found many times. J is TRBJ2-1 and V is TRBV20-1, with 11 bases matching TRBD2. This CDR3 is built from 14 residues. With V trimmed by 5 bases and J by 6 bases, 6 bases remained unmatched. Germline lookup yields CDR1 DFQATT and CDR2 SNEGSKA (reference sequence). This CDR3 is CSAATSGGSNEQFF. The CDR3 bases are TGCAGTGCTGCAACTAGCGGGGGCTCCAATGAGCAGTTCTTC.

The chain links TRBV7-9 to TRBJ2-6; D unclear. Looked up from germline, CDR1 is SEHNR and CDR2 is FQNEAQ (reference sequence). The CDR3 runs 19 residues. Trimming cost V 5 bases and J 1 base, with 21 bases left between them. The CDR3 DNA reads TGTGCCAGCAGCCGCGACCTGGGCGGACGTAAGTCTGGGGCCAACGTCCTGACTTTC. Its protein is CASSRDLGGRKSGANVLTF.

This clonotype was found many times. The chain recombines TRBV6-5 with TRBJ2-1; TRBD2 matches 15 bases. CDR1 and CDR2 from the germline V gene are MNHEY and SVGAGI. This CDR3 has 19 residues. With V trimmed by 2 bases and J by 8 bases, 13 bases remained unmatched. As DNA, the CDR3 is TGTGCCAGCAGTTACCATCGAGCCGGGACTAGCGGGAGGTTGTATGAGCAGTTCTTC. Translating it yields CASSYHRAGTSGRLYEQFF.

This clonotype showed up many times. The V and J genes are TRBV20-1 and TRBJ1-5, with D perhaps matching TRBD1 (5 bases). The V and J ends lost 5 bases and 5 bases respectively, with 13 bases between them. The CDR3 runs to 13 residues. CDR1 and CDR2 (germline): DFQATT, SNEGSKA (reference sequence). CDR3 DNA: TGCAGTGCTTCCCCGGCGGGGGATCAGCCCCAGCATTTT. Its protein product is CSASPAGDQPQHF.

At least ten counts were recorded for this clonotype. The chain uses TRBV7-9 and TRBJ2-3, with D tentatively TRBD2 (7 bases). Between the trimmed V and J ends, which lost 5 bases and 2 bases, there was a span of 14 bases. The CDR3 totals 15 residues. Germline V CDR1 and CDR2: SEHNR, FQNEAQ (reference sequence). CDR3 sequence: CASSRAGHPTDTQYF. Here the CDR3 DNA reads TGTGCCAGCAGCAGAGCGGGACACCCCACAGATACGCAGTATTTT.

This chain joins TRBV5-1 and TRBJ2-3; 12 nucleotides align to TRBD2. This CDR3 is 17 amino acids long. CDR1 is SGHRS, CDR2 YFSETQ, per germline. Trimming took 4 bases from V and 2 from J; bases not matched to a gene: 8. The CDR3 nucleotides read TGCGCCAGCAGCCCAGGAGGGACTAGCGGGCTCACAGATACGCAGTATTTT. Its translation: CASSPGGTSGLTDTQYF.